The rows below give T cell receptor beta chains drawn from one sample of a study of OX40 agonist ivuxolimab in advanced cancers. Using immunoSEQ multiplex PCR, the repertoire was profiled, and TCRdb retains in-frame clones only, with some absent. The sample records around 140,000 clones, 75% to 95% being singletons. The source was CD4+ or CD8+ T cells sorted from blood, collected in a trial of the OX40 agonist ivuxolimab. These receptors originate from an adult with an advanced solid tumor such as melanoma, head and neck, liver or kidney cancer. Both conserved end residues are part of each CDR3. A D gene is named only where the DNA matches it firmly. Expanded clones get a size class; other rows say once, few or many, or leave the size out.

size,V,D,length,J,CDR3,DNA
-,TRBV2,-,12,TRBJ1-4,CASSEQREKLFF,TGTGCCAGCAGTGAACAGAGGGAAAAACTGTTTTTT
once,TRBV28,-,11,TRBJ1-1,CASSFKNEAFF,TGTGCCAGCAGTTTCAAGAATGAAGCTTTCTTT
-,TRBV11-2,TRBD2,17,TRBJ2-5,CASSPGLAGVPQETQYF,TGTGCCAGCAGCCCAGGACTAGCGGGAGTGCCCCAAGAGACCCAGTACTTC
-,TRBV6-1,-,16,TRBJ2-6,CASSEPGLSGANVLTF,TGTGCCAGCAGTGAGCCGGGGCTTAGTGGGGCCAACGTCCTGACTTTC
-,TRBV5-1,TRBD1,16,TRBJ1-4,CASSYRGRSTNEKLFF,TGCGCCAGCAGCTACAGGGGGCGTTCGACTAATGAAAAACTGTTTTTT
-,TRBV6-1,-,13,TRBJ2-3,CASSEARGDTQYF,TGTGCCAGCAGTGAAGCGCGAGGAGATACGCAGTATTTT
-,TRBV30,-,18,TRBJ1-5,CAWSSPRGLTYSNQPQHF,TGTGCCTGGAGTTCCCCAAGAGGACTGACTTATAGCAATCAGCCCCAGCATTTT
-,TRBV19,-,14,TRBJ1-4,CASSTTVINEKLFF,TGTGCCAGTAGTACGACAGTAATTAATGAAAAACTGTTTTTT
-,TRBV4-3,-,16,TRBJ1-4,CASSRLRTATNEKLFF,TGCGCCAGCAGCCGTTTGCGTACGGCCACTAATGAAAAACTGTTTTTT
-,TRBV4-2,-,15,TRBJ1-5,CASSQDMQLNQPQHF,TGTGCCAGCAGCCAAGATATGCAGTTAAATCAGCCCCAGCATTTT
once,TRBV2,-,16,TRBJ1-5,CASSSLTSSLNQPQHF,TGTGCCAGCAGTTCCCTGACATCTTCCCTCAATCAGCCCCAGCATTTT
-,TRBV7-3,TRBD2,15,TRBJ2-1,CASSRGGSSYNEQFF,TGTGCCAGCAGCCGGGGCGGGAGCTCCTACAATGAGCAGTTCTTC
-,TRBV9,-,13,TRBJ2-7,CASSVGGDYEQYF,TGTGCCAGCAGCGTAGGAGGAGATTACGAGCAGTACTTC
-,TRBV2,-,15,TRBJ2-1,CASSEDRSSYNEQFF,TGTGCCAGCAGTGAGGACCGAAGCTCCTACAATGAGCAGTTCTTC
-,TRBV28,-,16,TRBJ2-5,CASSTAQGGGQETQYF,TGTGCCAGCTCGACGGCTCAGGGGGGAGGCCAAGAGACCCAGTACTTC
once,TRBV27,TRBD2,15,TRBJ2-3,CASSPYGGSVDTQYF,TGTGCCAGCAGTCCCTATGGCGGGAGTGTGGATACGCAGTATTTT
-,TRBV18,-,16,TRBJ1-1,CASSPGGRGMNTEAFF,TGTGCCAGCTCACCAGGGGGCCGAGGTATGAACACTGAAGCTTTCTTT
-,TRBV6-6,-,14,TRBJ1-2,CASSYSPGQGGYTF,TGTGCCAGCAGTTACTCCCCAGGGCAAGGTGGCTACACCTTC
once,TRBV11-3,TRBD2,16,TRBJ2-5,CASSLTSWMYQETQYF,TGTGCCAGCAGTTTGACTAGCTGGATGTACCAAGAGACCCAGTACTTC
-,TRBV4-2,TRBD2,14,TRBJ2-3,CASSPGLAPNTQYF,TGTGCCAGCAGCCCGGGACTAGCACCAAATACGCAGTATTTT
-,TRBV7-9,-,19,TRBJ1-1,CASSFGQGNWARGNTEAFF,TGTGCCAGCAGCTTCGGTCAGGGGAACTGGGCCCGGGGGAACACTGAAGCTTTCTTT
-,TRBV5-1,TRBD1,17,TRBJ1-1,CASSFTPPGQGVTEAFF,TGCGCCAGCAGCTTCACCCCACCTGGACAGGGGGTTACTGAAGCTTTCTTT
few,TRBV29-1,TRBD1,13,TRBJ1-1,CSAGQGWSTEAFF,TGCAGCGCTGGACAGGGGTGGAGCACTGAAGCTTTCTTT
-,TRBV7-2,TRBD2,16,TRBJ2-2,CASSVLAGLLSGELFF,TGTGCCAGCAGCGTACTAGCGGGATTGTTGTCCGGGGAGCTGTTTTTT
-,TRBV9,-,11,TRBJ2-7,CASSTQGKQYF,TGTGCCAGCAGCACGCAGGGGAAACAGTACTTC